Listed below are T cell receptor beta chains from one sample, sequenced in a study of human T cells and chemical hapten exposure. TCRdb used MiXCR to reprocess the RACE reads, holding one entry per CDR3 protein. The sample gives tens of thousands of distinct CDR3 sequences, less than 5.5% of which show up once; more than 10% is in the top ten. Sequencing was done on a sample of whole blood. The source is a human donor in good health. Some clones in this sample may be carry-over from other donors' samples. Both conserved end residues are trimmed from each CDR3. The order of the fields is D gene, V gene, J gene, CDR3 protein. A D gene is named only where the DNA matches it firmly.

d_call: .
v_call: TRBV3-1
j_call: TRBJ1-2
cdr3_aa: ASSQPGGLNYGYT

d_call: TRBD2
v_call: TRBV5-4
j_call: TRBJ2-1
cdr3_aa: ASSFRGLAGDLDEQF

d_call: TRBD1
v_call: TRBV7-9
j_call: TRBJ1-2
cdr3_aa: ASSPQGQGNGYT

d_call: TRBD2
v_call: TRBV29-1
j_call: TRBJ2-3
cdr3_aa: SVGGDGRKGTDTQY

d_call: .
v_call: TRBV28
j_call: TRBJ2-7
cdr3_aa: ASSLPQSALDYEQY

d_call: .
v_call: TRBV6-5
j_call: TRBJ1-4
cdr3_aa: ASSIAGEKLF

d_call: TRBD2
v_call: TRBV6-5
j_call: TRBJ2-3
cdr3_aa: ASSYTTSGRREADTQY

d_call: TRBD1
v_call: TRBV11-3
j_call: TRBJ2-3
cdr3_aa: ASSSSRGTDTQY

d_call: .
v_call: TRBV19
j_call: TRBJ2-6
cdr3_aa: ASSPARHRPSSGANVLT

d_call: .
v_call: TRBV20-1
j_call: TRBJ1-4
cdr3_aa: SAPWGVQEKLF

d_call: .
v_call: TRBV7-2
j_call: TRBJ2-3
cdr3_aa: ASSLEAWVTADTQY

d_call: TRBD1
v_call: TRBV7-2
j_call: TRBJ1-6
cdr3_aa: ASSPSDRVGNSPLH

d_call: TRBD1
v_call: TRBV29-1
j_call: TRBJ1-1
cdr3_aa: SAWTGGLNTEAF

d_call: TRBD1
v_call: TRBV5-4
j_call: TRBJ1-1
cdr3_aa: ASSLGGRGLPNTEAF

d_call: .
v_call: TRBV6-2/TRBV6-3
j_call: TRBJ1-5
cdr3_aa: ASSYPYQPQH

d_call: TRBD2
v_call: TRBV12-3/TRBV12-4
j_call: TRBJ2-1
cdr3_aa: ASSLAGPGESGRSYNEQF

d_call: .
v_call: TRBV12-3/TRBV12-4
j_call: TRBJ1-2
cdr3_aa: ASSLDSGNGYT

d_call: .
v_call: TRBV19
j_call: TRBJ1-5
cdr3_aa: ASSLTGSNQPQH

d_call: TRBD1
v_call: TRBV13
j_call: TRBJ1-1
cdr3_aa: ASSAGQGAAEAF

d_call: .
v_call: TRBV27
j_call: TRBJ2-7
cdr3_aa: ASRFRGGTYEQY

d_call: TRBD2
v_call: TRBV7-8
j_call: TRBJ2-3
cdr3_aa: ASSPILAGETDTQY

d_call: TRBD1
v_call: TRBV20-1
j_call: TRBJ2-2
cdr3_aa: SARDRRQGATGELF

d_call: .
v_call: TRBV15
j_call: TRBJ1-1
cdr3_aa: ATSRVVSDSRF

d_call: TRBD2
v_call: TRBV7-8
j_call: TRBJ2-1
cdr3_aa: ASSQDLTSGGAINNEQF

d_call: .
v_call: TRBV28
j_call: TRBJ1-1
cdr3_aa: ASSLVSENTEAF

d_call: .
v_call: TRBV4-1
j_call: TRBJ1-2
cdr3_aa: ASSQISLEALNYGYT

d_call: TRBD2
v_call: TRBV6-2/TRBV6-3
j_call: TRBJ2-5
cdr3_aa: ASSSFGTSGYQETQY

d_call: .
v_call: TRBV5-1
j_call: TRBJ1-2
cdr3_aa: ASSLGGERGYT

d_call: TRBD1
v_call: TRBV7-2
j_call: TRBJ2-7
cdr3_aa: ASSPLTGGTSYEQY

d_call: TRBD2
v_call: TRBV20-1
j_call: TRBJ2-1
cdr3_aa: SARGRAGGLVREQF

d_call: .
v_call: TRBV6-5
j_call: TRBJ2-1
cdr3_aa: ASSYSTRKEQF

d_call: TRBD2
v_call: TRBV4-3
j_call: TRBJ2-3
cdr3_aa: ASSQDVGGRGTDTQY

d_call: .
v_call: TRBV18
j_call: TRBJ1-4
cdr3_aa: ASSPPEREGEKLF

d_call: .
v_call: TRBV9
j_call: TRBJ2-3
cdr3_aa: ASSVAPRGTDTQY

d_call: .
v_call: TRBV30
j_call: TRBJ2-5
cdr3_aa: AWLPLGRGEETQY

d_call: TRBD1
v_call: TRBV12-5
j_call: TRBJ1-1
cdr3_aa: ASGSGTGTNEAF

d_call: TRBD2
v_call: TRBV20-1
j_call: TRBJ2-3
cdr3_aa: SAPQYGRDTDTQY

d_call: TRBD2
v_call: TRBV6-5
j_call: TRBJ2-3
cdr3_aa: ASKRASGGTDTQY

d_call: TRBD1
v_call: TRBV7-9
j_call: TRBJ2-7
cdr3_aa: AIGQGYEQY

d_call: .
v_call: TRBV6-6
j_call: TRBJ1-2
cdr3_aa: ASSNAAANYGYT

d_call: .
v_call: TRBV12-2
j_call: TRBJ1-6
cdr3_aa: ASRLARRQRRQSRPSPLH

d_call: TRBD2
v_call: TRBV7-9
j_call: TRBJ2-3
cdr3_aa: ASSFGLAGPSTDTQY

d_call: TRBD1
v_call: TRBV7-8
j_call: TRBJ2-2
cdr3_aa: ASSLALTGGTLAGELF

d_call: TRBD1
v_call: TRBV7-2
j_call: TRBJ1-1
cdr3_aa: ASSLGTGLGTEAF

d_call: .
v_call: TRBV6-5
j_call: TRBJ2-5
cdr3_aa: ASSQTSTPSTQY